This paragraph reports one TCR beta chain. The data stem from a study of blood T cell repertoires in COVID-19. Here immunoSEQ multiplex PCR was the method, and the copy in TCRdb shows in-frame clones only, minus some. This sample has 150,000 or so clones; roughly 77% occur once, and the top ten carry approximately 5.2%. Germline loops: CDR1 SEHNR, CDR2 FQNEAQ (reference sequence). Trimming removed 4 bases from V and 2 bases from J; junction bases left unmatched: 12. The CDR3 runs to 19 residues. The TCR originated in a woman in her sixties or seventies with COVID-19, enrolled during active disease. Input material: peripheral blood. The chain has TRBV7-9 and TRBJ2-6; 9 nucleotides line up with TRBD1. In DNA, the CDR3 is TGTGCCAGCAGCTCAAACAGGGGGCTAGATTTCCCTGGGGCCAACGTCCTGACTTTC. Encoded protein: CASSSNRGLDFPGANVLTF.